This T cell receptor (beta chain) was captured in a study of blood T cell repertoires in COVID-19. Study information: The samples span acute and convalescent COVID-19 from the United States, Italy and Spain. The analysed material was cDNA or gDNA that came from T cells, B-cell-depleted T cells, or PBMCs.

The germline V gene encodes CDR1 MNHEY and CDR2 SVGEGT. V dropped 2 bases and J dropped 6 bases, with 13 bases sitting between them. The CDR3 runs 14 residues. In the original workflow: Researchers report that nucleated cell counts were estimated from reference gene primer amplification. Using immunoSEQ multiplex PCR, the repertoire was profiled, and TCRdb retains in-frame clones only, with some absent. The V and J calls and clone size are taken from that table; D and trimming were inferred from the DNA. The sample yields approximately 110,000 clones, around 83% seen once. This sequence originates from a human donor in a cohort sampled during active COVID-19. Sample: peripheral blood. This chain joins TRBV6-2 or TRBV6-3 and TRBJ2-5, with a tentative D call TRBD2 (5 bases). CDR3 DNA sequence: TGTGCCAGCAGTTACCCGGGGAGTCGAAAGACCCAGTACTTC. This encodes CASSYPGSRKTQYF.